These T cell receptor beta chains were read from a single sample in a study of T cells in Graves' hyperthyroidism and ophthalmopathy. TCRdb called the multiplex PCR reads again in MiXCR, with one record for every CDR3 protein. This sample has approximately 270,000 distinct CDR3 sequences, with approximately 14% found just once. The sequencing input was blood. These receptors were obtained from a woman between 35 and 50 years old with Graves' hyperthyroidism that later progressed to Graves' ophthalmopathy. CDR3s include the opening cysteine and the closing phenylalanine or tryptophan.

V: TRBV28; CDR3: CASSFRVVINNSPLHF
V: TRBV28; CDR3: CASSPGQLNTEAFF
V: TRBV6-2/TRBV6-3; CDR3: CASSPFLPRVDRPDTQYF
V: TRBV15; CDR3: CATSRDLAAQWDQYF
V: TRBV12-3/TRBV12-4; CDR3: CASSTSANTDTQYF
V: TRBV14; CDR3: CASSPPLSAGVGNEQFF
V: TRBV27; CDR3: CASSLQGSNYGYTF
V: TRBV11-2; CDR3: CASSPLTGTDQETQYF
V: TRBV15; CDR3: CATSRRTRTYRDEQYF
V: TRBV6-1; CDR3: CASKVRTEVNTGELFF
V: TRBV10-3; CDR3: CAINPSSGNTGELFF
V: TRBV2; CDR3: CASYVAGDYGYTF
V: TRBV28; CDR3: CASSLVGWDGYTF